A single sample gave rise to the 10 T cell receptor beta chains below, sequenced in a study of blood T cell repertoires in COVID-19. The data were produced by immunoSEQ multiplex PCR, yet TCRdb's version contains in-frame clones alone and is incomplete. In the table there are approximately 100,000 clones, roughly 90% of which are singletons. Sequencing was done on a sample of peripheral blood. The receptors here all came from a woman aged 60-75 years with acute or convalescent COVID-19.

J is TRBJ2-7 and V is TRBV9; 8 nucleotides agree with TRBD2. After removal of 1 base from V and 6 bases from J, the junction contained 6 bases not matched to a gene. The CDR3 length is 14 residues. Germline loops: CDR1 SGDLS, CDR2 YYNGEE. The CDR3, as DNA: TGTGCCAGCAGCGTATCCGGGACTAGTCCCGAGCAGTACTTC. It specifies CASSVSGTSPEQYF.

The chain combines TRBV3-1 (or the pseudogene TRBV3-2) with TRBJ2-3, with a tentative D call TRBD2 (6 bases). The CDR3 has 16 residues. Germline V gene data show CDR1 as LGHDT and CDR2 as YNNKEL (reference sequence). The ends were cut back, 0 bases at V and 5 bases at J, with 15 bases in the middle. CDR3 coding DNA: TGTGCCAGCAGCCAAGAAGAAGGGTTGGGAGGAGATACGCAGTATTTT. This encodes CASSQEEGLGGDTQYF.

The rearrangement links TRBV13 to TRBJ1-2; no definite D call. The CDR3 runs 12 residues. The germline gives CDR1 PRHDT, CDR2 FYEKMQ (reference sequence). V lost 5 bases to trimming and J lost 8 bases, with 12 bases between them. DNA for the CDR3: TGTGCCAGCAGCCTCACTCCGAACGGCTACACCTTC. This codes for CASSLTPNGYTF.

This clone was counted only a few times. V is TRBV5-1 and J is TRBJ2-7; D unclear. V lost 0 bases to trimming and J lost 6 bases, with 7 bases between them. Germline V gene lookup returns CDR1 SGHRS and CDR2 YFSETQ. This CDR3 has 12 amino acids. The CDR3 nucleotides are TGCGCCAGCAGCTTGGTGCTAGTCGAGCAGTACGTC. Encoded protein: CASSLVLVEQYV.

This rearrangement joins TRBV9 to TRBJ2-1; D may be TRBD1 (6 bases). Trimming cost V 0 bases and J 8 bases, with 12 bases left between them. Germline CDR1 SGDLS, CDR2 YYNGEE. This CDR3 is 14 amino acids long. The CDR3 DNA reads TGTGCCAGCAGCGTAGTCCAGGGGTGGGATGAGCAGTTCTTC. Encoded protein: CASSVVQGWDEQFF.

The genes are TRBV28 and TRBJ1-4, with a possible D match to TRBD1 (5 bases). This CDR3 has 17 residues. The germline V and J ends were trimmed by 5 bases and 0 bases, with 16 bases remaining between them. The V gene's germline CDR1 is MDHEN and CDR2 SYDVKM. In nucleotides, the CDR3 is TGTGCCAGCAGTCCCGCCGTGACAGCTCCAACTAATGAAAAACTGTTTTTT. It is translated as CASSPAVTAPTNEKLFF.

V gene TRBV28 combines with J gene TRBJ1-5; D remains unclear. CDR3 length: 17 residues. Trimming pared 5 bases from V and 3 bases from J, leaving 20 bases between. Germline loops: CDR1 MDHEN, CDR2 SYDVKM. For the CDR3, the DNA is TGTGCCAGCAGTCCCCCATTAGTGTTTAGCAACAATCAGCCCCAGCATTTT. Amino acid sequence: CASSPPLVFSNNQPQHF.

V gene TRBV18 combines with J gene TRBJ2-5; 12 bases are shared with TRBD2. Germline CDR1 reads KGHSH; CDR2 reads LQKENI. The CDR3 runs 16 residues. V shed 2 bases, J shed 8 bases, and the junction held 9 bases outside the gene matches. The CDR3 DNA reads TGTGCCAGCTCACCAGGGACTAGCGGGCCCTCGGGCACCCAGTACTTC. This encodes CASSPGTSGPSGTQYF.

In the case of this clone: The same CDR3 arises from other DNA sequences in this sample as well. This sequence joins TRBV27 and TRBJ1-6, with TRBD1 identical over 7 bases. The CDR3 covers 14 residues. The V gene end was trimmed by 3 bases and the J gene end by 7 bases; junction bases not matched to a gene: 3. Germline V gene data show CDR1 as MNHEY and CDR2 as SMNVEV (reference sequence). The CDR3 coding sequence is TGTGCCAGCAGTTTTCGACAGGGAAATTCACCCCTCCACTTT. This encodes CASSFRQGNSPLHF.

In nucleotides, the CDR3 is TGTGCCACCAGCAGAGATTACTCGGGAGTATCGGGGGAGCAGTACGTC. Amino acid sequence: CATSRDYSGVSGEQYV. The V gene is TRBV15, the J gene TRBJ2-7; D is perhaps TRBD2 (6 bases). V was clipped by 0 bases and J by 7 bases, with 19 bases between them. Germline V gene lookup returns CDR1 LNHNV and CDR2 YYDKDF (reference sequence). The CDR3 runs to 16 residues.